This passage covers 11 T cell receptor beta chains from one sample sequenced in a study of Graves' ophthalmopathy and Graves' hyperthyroidism. The study amplified TCR beta CDR3 regions using RNA transcripts. RT-PCR with HTBI primers came first, then second-round multiplex PCR. TCRdb itself ran the multiplex PCR reads through MiXCR, one entry per CDR3 protein. The sample comprises a few hundred thousand distinct CDR3 sequences, roughly 15% of which are singletons, and roughly 2.3% rests with the top ten. What was sequenced was peripheral blood. The source of these receptors is an adult woman with stable Graves' hyperthyroidism.

There are many counts of this clonotype. The chain combines TRBV19 with TRBJ1-1; 9 nucleotides agree with TRBD1. Germline V CDR1 and CDR2: LNHDA, SQIVND (reference sequence). The junction had 10 bases not matched to a gene; V was cut back by 5 bases and J by 0 bases. The CDR3 is 17 residues long. In nucleotides, the CDR3 is TGTGCCAGTAGTGGGGACAGGGAGTTGTTGGTGAACACTGAAGCTTTCTTT. Protein: CASSGDRELLVNTEAFF.

The table lists this clonotype with a few counts. The chain is built from TRBV12-3 or TRBV12-4 and TRBJ2-7; a possible D gene is TRBD2 (5 bases). V lost 5 bases to trimming and J lost 0 bases, with 17 bases between them. The CDR3 consists of 16 residues. The CDR3 loop reads CASSAKSGKSSYEQYF. CDR3 bases: TGTGCCAGCAGTGCCAAGTCCGGGAAGAGCTCCTACGAGCAGTACTTC.

The sample holds many counts of this clonotype. V gene TRBV6-5 combines with J gene TRBJ2-5; 10 bases are a match to TRBD1. Trimming took 7 bases from V and 5 from J; bases not matched to a gene: 10. The CDR3 spans 15 residues. Germline lookup yields CDR1 MNHEY and CDR2 SVGAGI. The CDR3 region is CASTSGQGFFETQYF. Here the CDR3 DNA reads TGTGCCAGCACCTCGGGACAGGGGTTTTTTGAGACCCAGTACTTC.

The chain links TRBV7-8 to TRBJ1-1; TRBD1 is a possible D gene (6 bases). CDR1 and CDR2 (germline): SGHVS, FQNEAQ. Trimming took off 2 bases at V and 2 bases at J, with 18 bases between the two ends. The CDR3 is 17 amino acids. CDR3 coding DNA: TGTGCCAGCAGCTTAAGGCAGGGGCCAACCACCAACACTGAAGCTTTCTTT. Translation gives CASSLRQGPTTNTEAFF.

At least ten counts were recorded for this clonotype. The rearrangement links TRBV6-1 to TRBJ2-7; no clear D gene. V lost 0 bases, J lost 4 bases, and 7 bases lay in between. Germline V CDR1 and CDR2: MNHNS, SASEGT. The CDR3 contains 13 residues. The CDR3 sequence is CASSEALFYEQYF. The CDR3 region has the DNA TGTGCCAGCAGTGAAGCGTTATTTTACGAGCAGTACTTC.

This clonotype has at least ten counts. This chain connects TRBV28 to TRBJ2-7, with TRBD1 as a possible D gene (5 bases). Trimming left V 1 base short and J 2 bases short, with 9 bases between. The CDR3 is 14 residues long. Germline V lookup: CDR1 MDHEN, CDR2 SYDVKM. The CDR3 DNA is TGTGCCAGCAGTTTATATAAGACAGCCTACGAGCAGTACTTC. It is translated as CASSLYKTAYEQYF.

Comment on this clonotype: One junction end does not reproduce the germline sequence, and a read error may be involved. V gene TRBV5-5 combines with J gene TRBJ2-7; 8 bases are shared with TRBD1. Germline V gene sequence: CDR1 SGHKS, CDR2 YYEKEE (reference sequence). The CDR3 loop spans 14 amino acids. The CDR3: CASRLGQGIYEKYF. Here the CDR3 DNA reads TGTGCCAGCAGACTAGGACAGGGAATCTACGAGAAGTACTTC.

This clonotype was detected ten times or more. This chain links TRBV6-5 with TRBJ2-5; D possibly corresponds to TRBD2 (5 bases). The V gene's germline CDR1 is MNHEY and CDR2 SVGAGI. Trimming left V 5 bases short and J 7 bases short, with 14 bases between. The CDR3 has 13 amino acids. This chain's CDR3 is CASSPEGERTQYF. CDR3 DNA: TGTGCCAGCAGTCCAGAGGGAGAGCGGACCCAGTACTTC.

This clonotype was observed many times. This sequence joins TRBV6-5 and TRBJ2-2; D remains unclear. Germline V lookup: CDR1 MNHEY, CDR2 SVGAGI. Trimming removed 4 bases from V and 9 bases from J, with 15 bases in between. The CDR3 runs 14 residues. The chain's CDR3 is CASSSLTRTRELFF. CDR3 bases: TGTGCCAGCAGTTCTCTGACCCGGACCCGGGAGCTGTTTTTT.

This clonotype was seen at least ten times. V gene TRBV10-3 combines with J gene TRBJ2-5; D remains unclear. The CDR3 is 13 amino acids. The V and J ends lost 3 bases and 5 bases respectively, with 10 bases between them. The germline V gene has CDR1 ENHRY and CDR2 SYGVKD. The CDR3 loop reads CAISEAVGETQYF. The CDR3 DNA is TGTGCCATCAGTGAAGCAGTGGGGGAGACCCAGTACTTC.

This clonotype was detected many times. J is TRBJ2-7 and V is TRBV28; D possibly corresponds to TRBD2 (5 bases). The CDR3 covers 15 residues. Trimming removed 6 bases at V and 2 bases at J, with 17 bases between. Germline CDR1 is MDHEN and CDR2 is SYDVKM. The CDR3 DNA follows: TGTGCCAGCAGAACGTGGACTCAAGGGCCCTACGAGCAGTACTTC. The encoded protein is CASRTWTQGPYEQYF.